What follows is one T cell receptor (beta chain) and its context. Method: immunoSEQ multiplex PCR; TCRdb's copy keeps in-frame clones and lacks some. The table lists 250,000 to 300,000 clones, about 90% of them singletons. The sample originates from a study of blood T cell repertoires in COVID-19. Sequencing input: peripheral blood. The receptor was isolated from a woman aged 45-65 years who had recovered from COVID-19.

In DNA form, the CDR3 reads TGTGCCTGGAGTGTGGGGCCTGAAGCTTTCTTT. Its translation is CAWSVGPEAFF. The gene calls are TRBV30 and TRBJ1-1; D is possibly TRBD1 (5 bases). The CDR3 contains 11 residues. Germline V gives CDR1 GTSNPN, CDR2 SVGIG (reference sequence). The germline V and J ends were trimmed by 0 bases and 6 bases, with 5 bases remaining between them.